These T cell receptor beta chains were read from a single sample in a study of blood T cell repertoires in COVID-19. Assay: immunoSEQ multiplex PCR; the TCRdb copy retains only in-frame clones and omits some. This table holds about 120,000 clones, approximately 86% found once. The sequenced material came from peripheral blood. Receptors originate from a man aged 35-49 years with acute or convalescent COVID-19. CDR3s include the opening cysteine and the closing phenylalanine or tryptophan. Fields, in order: J gene, V gene, D gene, clone size, CDR3 DNA, CDR3 protein. The D gene is left open where the match is weak. Clone size is given for some rows only: seen once, a few or many times, or a class if the clone is expanded.

>TRBJ2-1|TRBV15|NA|NA
TGTGCCACCAGCAGCCCTCAGGGTACTATCAATGAGCAGTTCTTC
CATSSPQGTINEQFF
>TRBJ1-5|TRBV5-1|TRBD1|NA
TGCGCCAGCAGACCCGGGACAGAAAGCAATCAGCCCCAGCATTTT
CASRPGTESNQPQHF
>TRBJ2-7|TRBV30|TRBD1|NA
TGTGCCTGGAGTCCGGGGACAGCCTACGAGCAGTACTTC
CAWSPGTAYEQYF
>TRBJ1-2|TRBV2|NA|once
TGTGCCAGCAGTGAACGGGGGGCGCAGGGCTACACCTTC
CASSERGAQGYTF
>TRBJ1-2|TRBV7-9|TRBD1|few
TGTGCCAGCAGCCCCATGACAGGGTTCCGTGGCTACACCTTC
CASSPMTGFRGYTF
>TRBJ1-2|TRBV14|NA|NA
TGTGCCAGCAGCCAAGATCTGCGGCCACCCTATGGCTACACCTTC
CASSQDLRPPYGYTF
>TRBJ1-1|TRBV2|NA|NA
TGTGCCAGCAGTGAAGCGGGCCGGCCGAGCCAGGGTTTCTTT
CASSEAGRPSQGFF
>TRBJ2-2|TRBV27|TRBD2|NA
TGTGCCAGCAGTTTTTACCCGGGACTAGCTGGTGCAGGGGGGGAGCTGTTTTTT
CASSFYPGLAGAGGELFF
>TRBJ2-5|TRBV5-8|NA|NA
TGTGCCAGCAGCCGTAGGGGCGCGACGGAGACCCAGTACTTC
CASSRRGATETQYF
>TRBJ1-5|TRBV4-2|TRBD1|NA
TGTGCCAGCAGCCAAGGGGACAGCTATAGCAATCAGCCCCAGCATTTT
CASSQGDSYSNQPQHF
>TRBJ2-7|TRBV5-1|TRBD2|once
TGCGCCAGCAGTTCTAGCGGGAGCTCCTACGAGCAGTACTTC
CASSSSGSSYEQYF
>TRBJ2-5|TRBV30|NA|NA
TGTGCCTGGAGTCCCAAAGAGACCCAGTACTTC
CAWSPKETQYF
>TRBJ1-1|TRBV11-2|NA|NA
TGTGCCCAAGGGGGAAGTGGCACTGAAGCTTTCTTT
CAQGGSGTEAFF
>TRBJ1-1|TRBV5-1|TRBD1|NA
TGCGCCAGCAGCTTGGGTAGGACAGGGTACGCTGAAGCTTTCTTT
CASSLGRTGYAEAFF
>TRBJ2-7|TRBV2|NA|NA
TGTGCCAGCACGGACAGAACCTACGAGCAGTACTTC
CASTDRTYEQYF
>TRBJ1-3|TRBV5-5|NA|NA
TGTGCCAGCAGCGGGGGCCTTTCTGGAAACACCATATATTTT
CASSGGLSGNTIYF
>TRBJ1-2|TRBV27|TRBD1|NA
TGTGCCAGCAGTCGCACCGGGACAGGGGGCCACGTACTTGGAGGCTACACCTTC
CASSRTGTGGHVLGGYTF
>TRBJ1-4|TRBV29-1|TRBD1|NA
TGCAGCGCCGAGACAGGGGGAAATGAAAAACTGTTTTTT
CSAETGGNEKLFF
>TRBJ2-3|TRBV5-4|TRBD2|NA
TGTGCCAGCAGCTGGGACCGGGGACTAGCGGGAGCGGCAGATACGCAGTATTTT
CASSWDRGLAGAADTQYF
>TRBJ1-5|TRBV19|TRBD1|once
TGTGCCAGTAGTGTGGGACAGGGGCGTGATCAGCCCCAGCATTTT
CASSVGQGRDQPQHF
>TRBJ1-4|TRBV9|NA|NA
TGTGCCAGCAGCCCCGTTCTCCGTCAGGGGAAATCTACAACTAATGAAAAACTGTTTTTT
CASSPVLRQGKSTTNEKLFF
>TRBJ2-1|TRBV5-8|NA|once
TGTGCCAGCAGCTTGGCCGAGCGGCAGTTCTTC
CASSLAERQFF
>TRBJ2-6|TRBV15|TRBD1|NA
TGTGCCACCAGCAGGGGACAGGCAAACTCTGGGGCCAACGTCCTGACTTTC
CATSRGQANSGANVLTF
>TRBJ1-2|TRBV30|TRBD1|NA
TGTGCCTGGAGTGTAAAGGGGGCCCATGGCTACACCTTC
CAWSVKGAHGYTF
>TRBJ2-7|TRBV7-2|NA|NA
TGTGCCAGCAGCTTCCGGGGTCCCTACGAGCAGTACTTC
CASSFRGPYEQYF
>TRBJ2-5|TRBV24-1|NA|NA
TGTGCCACCAGTGACCCGTTAGGTGGGGGCCTGTACCAAGAGACCCAGTACTTC
CATSDPLGGGLYQETQYF
>TRBJ1-5|TRBV6-2/TRBV6-3|TRBD1|NA
TGTGCCAGCAGTTTTGACAGGGTGGATTATCAGCCCCAGCATTTT
CASSFDRVDYQPQHF
>TRBJ2-5|TRBV5-1|TRBD1|NA
TGCGCCAGCAGCCCGGACAGGGTGGAGACCCAGTACTTC
CASSPDRVETQYF
>TRBJ2-1|TRBV7-8|NA|once
TGTGCCAGCAGCATCCGGCAGGGAGGCTCCTACAATGAGCAGTTCTTC
CASSIRQGGSYNEQFF
>TRBJ1-6|TRBV6-2/TRBV6-3|TRBD1|NA
TGTGCCAGCAGTTCGACAGGGACCCTGTCACCCCTCCACTTT
CASSSTGTLSPLHF
>TRBJ2-2|TRBV5-1|TRBD2|NA
TGCGCCAGCAGCTTGAAGCGGGACCCTACCGGGGAGCTGTTTTTT
CASSLKRDPTGELFF